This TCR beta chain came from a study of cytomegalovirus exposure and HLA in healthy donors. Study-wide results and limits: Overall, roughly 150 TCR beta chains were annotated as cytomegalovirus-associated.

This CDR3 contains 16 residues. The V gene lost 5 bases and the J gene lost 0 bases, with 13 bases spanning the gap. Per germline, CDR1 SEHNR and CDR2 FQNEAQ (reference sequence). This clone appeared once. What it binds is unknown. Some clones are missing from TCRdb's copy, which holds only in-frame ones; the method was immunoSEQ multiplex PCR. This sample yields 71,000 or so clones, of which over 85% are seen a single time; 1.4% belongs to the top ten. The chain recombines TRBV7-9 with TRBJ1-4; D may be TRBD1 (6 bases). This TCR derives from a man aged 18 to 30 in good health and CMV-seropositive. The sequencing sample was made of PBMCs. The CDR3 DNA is TGTGCCAGCAGCCCGAGGGGGTTTGCAACTAATGAAAAACTGTTTTTT. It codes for CASSPRGFATNEKLFF.